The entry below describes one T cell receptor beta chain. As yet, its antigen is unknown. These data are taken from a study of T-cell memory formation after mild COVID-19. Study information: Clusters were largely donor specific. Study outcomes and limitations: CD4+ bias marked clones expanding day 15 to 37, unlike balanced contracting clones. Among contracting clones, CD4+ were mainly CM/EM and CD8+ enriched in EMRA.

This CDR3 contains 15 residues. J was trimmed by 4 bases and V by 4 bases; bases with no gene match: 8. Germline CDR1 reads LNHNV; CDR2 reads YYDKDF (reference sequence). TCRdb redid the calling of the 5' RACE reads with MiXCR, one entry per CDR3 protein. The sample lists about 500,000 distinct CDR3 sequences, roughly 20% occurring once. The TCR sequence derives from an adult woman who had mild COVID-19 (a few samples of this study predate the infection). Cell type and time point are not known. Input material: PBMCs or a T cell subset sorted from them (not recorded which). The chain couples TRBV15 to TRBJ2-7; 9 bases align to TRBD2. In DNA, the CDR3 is TGTGCCACCAGCATCCCCCGGAGCGGGGGGTACGAGCAGTACTTC. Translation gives CATSIPRSGGYEQYF. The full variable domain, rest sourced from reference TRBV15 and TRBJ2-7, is DAMVIQNPRYQVTQFGKPVTLSCSQTLNHNVMYWYQQKSSQAPKLLFHYYDKDFNNEADTPDNFQSRRPNTSFCFLDIRSPGLGDTAMYLCATSIPRSGGYEQYFGPGTRLTVT.